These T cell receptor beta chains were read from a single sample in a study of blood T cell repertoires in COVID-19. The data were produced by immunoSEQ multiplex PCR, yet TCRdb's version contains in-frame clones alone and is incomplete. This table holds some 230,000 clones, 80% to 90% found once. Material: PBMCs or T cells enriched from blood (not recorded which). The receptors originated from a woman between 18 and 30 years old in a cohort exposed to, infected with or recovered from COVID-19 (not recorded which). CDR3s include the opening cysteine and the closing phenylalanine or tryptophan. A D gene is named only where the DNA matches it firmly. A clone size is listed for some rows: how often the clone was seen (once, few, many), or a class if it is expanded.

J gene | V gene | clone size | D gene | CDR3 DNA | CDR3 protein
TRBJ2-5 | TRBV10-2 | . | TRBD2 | TGCGCCAGCAGTGAGGGGGGGGCTAGCGGGAGGGGAGAGACCCAGTACTTC | CASSEGGASGRGETQYF
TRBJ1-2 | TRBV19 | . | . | TGTGCCAGTAGTCCGGGGATTGGGGGCCTCTATGGCTACACCTTC | CASSPGIGGLYGYTF
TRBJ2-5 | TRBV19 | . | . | TGTGCCACGCAAGCAACCACCGGAGAGACCCAGTACTTC | CATQATTGETQYF
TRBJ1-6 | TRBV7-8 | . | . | TGTGCCAGCAGCTCTACCGGGACTGCTAATTCACCCCTCCACTTT | CASSSTGTANSPLHF
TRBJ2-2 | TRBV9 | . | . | TGTGCCAGCAGCGTGCGTGACACCGGGGAGCTGTTTTTT | CASSVRDTGELFF
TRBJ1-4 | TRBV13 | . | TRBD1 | TGTGCCAGCAGCAAGGGACAGCCTAATGAAAAACTGTTTTTT | CASSKGQPNEKLFF
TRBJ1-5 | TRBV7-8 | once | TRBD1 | TGTGCCAGCAGCACGGGGGGCAGGGGGCTGCCCCAGCATTTT | CASSTGGRGLPQHF
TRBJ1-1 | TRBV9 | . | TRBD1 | TGTGCCAGCAGCGAGACAGGGGGCGATGGAGGCACTGAAGCTTTCTTT | CASSETGGDGGTEAFF
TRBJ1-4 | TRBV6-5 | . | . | TGTGCCAGCACGAGCGTCGCAACTAATGAAAAACTGTTTTTT | CASTSVATNEKLFF
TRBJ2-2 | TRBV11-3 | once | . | TGTGCCAGCAGCTTTGGCGGGATCAACACCGGGGAGCTGTTTTTT | CASSFGGINTGELFF
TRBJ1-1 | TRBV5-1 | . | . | TGCGCCAGCAGCTTGCAAGGGGTTGAAGCTTTCTTT | CASSLQGVEAFF
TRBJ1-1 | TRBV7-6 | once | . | TGTGCCAGCAGCTTTGGACAGAACTTTAACACTGAAGCTTTCTTT | CASSFGQNFNTEAFF
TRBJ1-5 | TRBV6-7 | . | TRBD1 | TGTGCCAGCAGTTACGACAGGGAGAATGAGCCCCAGCATTTT | CASSYDRENEPQHF